This T cell receptor beta chain was sequenced for a study of blood T cell repertoires in COVID-19. Study summary: Sources were T cells, B-cell-depleted T cells, or PBMCs; the material itself was cDNA or gDNA.

The table came from immunoSEQ multiplex PCR; TCRdb's copy has only in-frame clones and leaves some out. The profile shows roughly 280,000 clones, under 95% of them singletons. Germline loops: CDR1 LNHDA, CDR2 SQIVND (reference sequence). The CDR3 consists of 14 residues. Trimming cost V 5 bases and J 0 bases; bases outside gene matches: 4. The rearrangement joins TRBV19 to TRBJ2-7; 7 nucleotides match TRBD2. The specimen was PBMCs or T cells enriched from blood (not recorded which). The origin of this receptor is a man between 35 and 55 years old who had been exposed to COVID-19. The CDR3 DNA follows: TGTGCCAGTAGTTCAACTAGCGTCTCCTACGAGCAGTACTTC. Amino acid sequence: CASSSTSVSYEQYF.